What follows are 28 T cell receptor beta chains derived from one specimen sequenced in a study of blood T cell repertoires in COVID-19. Here immunoSEQ multiplex PCR was the method, and the copy in TCRdb shows in-frame clones only, minus some. The sample has about 170,000 clones, approximately 82% seen once. Sequencing was done on a sample of peripheral blood. These receptors originate from a woman aged 65 to 85 who had recovered from COVID-19.

V is TRBV24-1 and J is TRBJ2-1, with 9 bases lining up with TRBD1. CDR3 length: 16 residues. J gave up 9 bases and V 4 bases, and 12 bases lay outside the gene matches. Germline V CDR1 and CDR2: KGHDR, SFDVKD. CDR3 region: CATSDPRQGGLGEQFF. CDR3 coding DNA: TGTGCCACCAGTGACCCCCGACAGGGGGGTTTGGGTGAGCAGTTCTTC.

The chain recombines TRBV7-9 with TRBJ1-2; maybe TRBD1 (6 bases). Trimming left V 6 bases short and J 7 bases short, with 12 bases between. The CDR3 runs to 12 residues. From germline, CDR1 is SEHNR and CDR2 FQNEAQ (reference sequence). CDR3 in amino acids: CASSPGEGGYTF. The DNA for the CDR3 is TGTGCCAGCAGTCCAGGGGAGGGTGGCTACACCTTC.

This clone came up a few times. The chain recombines TRBV5-1 with TRBJ1-1, with 7 nucleotides matching TRBD1. Germline lookup yields CDR1 SGHRS and CDR2 YFSETQ. The CDR3 spans 14 residues. V dropped 4 bases and J dropped 5; count of bases not matched to a gene: 8. The CDR3 nucleotides read TGCGCCAGCAGCCTCGGGGACAGAGTAACTGAAGCTTTCTTT. It codes for CASSLGDRVTEAFF.

V is TRBV19 and J is TRBJ1-3; D is unresolved. The CDR3 has 13 amino acids. V was pared by 8 bases and J by 0 bases, with 8 bases between. Per germline, CDR1 LNHDA and CDR2 SQIVND (reference sequence). The CDR3 DNA follows: TGTGCCAGTCCCTCTTACTCTGGAAACACCATATATTTT. This gives the protein CASPSYSGNTIYF.

The chain links TRBV5-6 to TRBJ1-6, with a weak D call TRBD1 (5 bases). Trimming stripped 2 bases from V and 7 bases from J, with 10 bases between. Germline V gene sequence: CDR1 SGHDT, CDR2 YYEEEE. This CDR3 contains 14 residues. CDR3 nucleotide sequence: TGTGCCAGCAGCTTAAGGGGCATCAATTCACCCCTCCACTTT. Protein product: CASSLRGINSPLHF.

The V call is TRBV4-2, the J call TRBJ2-7, with 7 nucleotides matching TRBD2. Unmatched junction bases numbered 6, after V lost 0 bases and J lost 1 base. The CDR3 length is 16 residues. Germline loops: CDR1 LGHNA, CDR2 YNFKEQ. The CDR3 nucleotides read TGTGCCAGCAGCCAAGAGGGGGGGGTCCCATCCTACGAGCAGTACTTC. Protein product: CASSQEGGVPSYEQYF.

This chain connects TRBV5-1 to TRBJ2-3; D gene uncertain. The CDR3 is made up of 14 amino acids. Between the trimmed V and J ends, which lost 4 bases and 1 base, there was a span of 10 bases. CDR1 and CDR2 from the germline V gene are SGHRS and YFSETQ. In DNA form, the CDR3 reads TGCGCCAGCAGCCCCGCTGGCCGCACAGATACGCAGTATTTT. This translates into CASSPAGRTDTQYF.

The count of this clone is one. The rearrangement joins TRBV11-3 to TRBJ2-3; TRBD1 matches 8 bases. Trimming took 1 base from V and 1 from J; bases not matched to a gene: 7. The CDR3 is 17 amino acids. Germline V lookup: CDR1 SGHNT, CDR2 YENEEA. The CDR3 DNA reads as TGTGCCAGCAGCTTAGGGGCAGGGGGCACGGGCACAGATACGCAGTATTTT. It yields the protein CASSLGAGGTGTDTQYF.

This rearrangement joins TRBV5-8 to TRBJ2-7; TRBD2 is a possible D gene (6 bases). Trimming stripped 6 bases from V and 2 bases from J, with 15 bases between. Germline values: CDR1 SGHTS, CDR2 YDEGEE. This CDR3 spans 14 amino acids. This chain's CDR3 is CASTAGTRPYEQYF. CDR3 nucleotide sequence: TGTGCCAGCACCGCGGGAACTCGGCCCTACGAGCAGTACTTC.

The rearrangement links TRBV6-4 to TRBJ2-1; TRBD2 matches 8 bases. V dropped 1 base and J dropped 3; count of bases not matched to a gene: 8. From germline, CDR1 is MRHNA and CDR2 SNTAGT. The CDR3 totals 17 residues. The CDR3 region has the DNA TGTGCCAGCAGTGACTGGTCGGGGGGGCCTGGCTACAATGAGCAGTTCTTC. Its protein is CASSDWSGGPGYNEQFF.

The V and J genes are TRBV5-1 and TRBJ2-7; D may be TRBD2 (5 bases). The germline V gene encodes CDR1 SGHRS and CDR2 YFSETQ. This CDR3 is 14 amino acids long. Trimming took 4 bases from V and 0 from J, leaving 11 bases between them. The CDR3 coding sequence is TGCGCCAGCAGCCCAGAGACTAACTCCTACGAGCAGTACTTC. Translating gives CASSPETNSYEQYF.

This chain joins TRBV28 and TRBJ2-5, with D possibly matching TRBD2 (6 bases). The germline V gene has CDR1 MDHEN and CDR2 SYDVKM. CDR3 length equals 15 residues. With 2 bases removed from V and 0 bases from J, the gap between germline ends came to 10 bases. The CDR3 sequence is CASSLGGGYQETQYF. For the CDR3, the DNA is TGTGCCAGCAGTTTAGGTGGGGGGTACCAAGAGACCCAGTACTTC. Together with reference TRBV28 and TRBJ2-5, the CDR3 gives the full variable domain: DVKVTQSSRYLVKRTGEKVFLECVQDMDHENMFWYRQDPGLGLRLIYFSYDVKMKEKGDIPEGYSVSREKKERFSLILESASTNQTSMYLCASSLGGGYQETQYFGPGTRLLVL.

J is TRBJ1-1 and V is TRBV12-3 or TRBV12-4; unclear D gene. Trimming cost V 3 bases and J 10 bases, with 9 bases left between them. The CDR3 consists of 11 residues. The chain's CDR3 is CASSLRAGAFF. The CDR3 region has the DNA TGTGCCAGCAGTTTGCGGGCTGGAGCTTTCTTT.

Regarding this clone: Since a much larger clone is just one base distant, this may be a read error. DNA of the CDR3: TGTGCCAGCAGCCCCCGGGGCGGGGAGCTGTTTTTT. Its protein is CASSPRGGELFF. The chain combines TRBV9 with TRBJ2-2, with D possibly matching TRBD2 (5 bases). Per the germline V gene, CDR1 is SGDLS and CDR2 is YYNGEE. Trimming left V 4 bases short and J 7 bases short, with 8 bases between. CDR3 length: 12 residues. The full variable domain, its missing parts supplied by reference TRBV9 and TRBJ2-2, is DSGVTQTPKHLITATGQRVTLRCSPRSGDLSVYWYQQSLDQGLQFLIQYYNGEERAKGNILERFSAQQFPDLHSELNLSSLELGDSALYFCASSPRGGELFFGEGSRLTVL.

V usage is TRBV5-1 and J usage is TRBJ1-6; possible D gene TRBD1, 5 bases. Germline V gene data show CDR1 as SGHRS and CDR2 as YFSETQ. Trimming left V 4 bases short and J 9 bases short, with 17 bases between. The length of the CDR3 is 15 residues. CDR3 DNA sequence: TGCGCCAGCAGCCGCGACCCACAGGCAGGTTCACCCCTCCACTTT. It translates to CASSRDPQAGSPLHF.

The rearrangement uses TRBV23-1 and TRBJ1-6; TRBD1 might be the D (6 bases). TRBV23-1 is annotated as an ORF whose role is uncertain. V lost 0 bases to trimming and J lost 10 bases, with 10 bases between them. CDR3 size: 14 residues. In DNA, the CDR3 is TGCGCCAGCAGTCAATCGTGGGGGCCATCACCCCTCCACTTT. Translation gives CASSQSWGPSPLHF.

The chain joins TRBV20-1 to TRBJ1-5; 8 nucleotides align to TRBD1. V was pared by 3 bases and J by 3 bases, with 7 bases of the junction left unmatched. Germline loops: CDR1 DFQATT, CDR2 SNEGSKA (reference sequence). CDR3 size: 15 residues. The CDR3 DNA reads as TGCAGTGCTAGTCCCGGGACAGGCTTCAATCAGCCCCAGCATTTT. This encodes CSASPGTGFNQPQHF.

The rearrangement joins TRBV29-1 to TRBJ1-3, with 8 bases that match TRBD1. There are 16 residues in the CDR3. In germline, CDR1 is SQVTM, CDR2 ANQGSEA. The trim removed 3 bases at V and 3 bases at J, leaving 10 bases unmatched. CDR3 residues: CSVDPGQGWGGNTIYF. As DNA, the CDR3 is TGCAGCGTTGACCCCGGACAGGGATGGGGTGGAAACACCATATATTTT.

The J gene is TRBJ2-7, the V gene TRBV2; D uncertain. Per the germline V gene, CDR1 is SNHLY and CDR2 is FYNNEI. The CDR3 is 11 residues long. The V and J ends lost 8 bases and 3 bases respectively, with 8 bases between them. The CDR3 DNA follows: TGTGCCAGCGGCGACTTCTACGAGCAGTACTTC. Residues: CASGDFYEQYF.

The genes are TRBV12-3 or TRBV12-4 and TRBJ1-2; 9 positions match TRBD1. J was trimmed by 6 bases and V by 6 bases; bases with no gene match: 5. The CDR3 runs 13 residues. This chain's CDR3 is CASSPDRGHGYTF. The CDR3 DNA reads TGTGCCAGCAGCCCGGACAGGGGACATGGCTACACCTTC.

The rearrangement links TRBV15 to TRBJ1-1; 8 bases line up with TRBD1. V was clipped by 0 bases and J by 8 bases; unmatched bases: 5. CDR1 and CDR2 (germline): LNHNV, YYDKDF (reference sequence). The CDR3 runs to 14 residues. The CDR3 spells CATSRDHGQGEAFF. Here the CDR3 DNA reads TGTGCCACCAGCAGAGACCACGGACAGGGCGAAGCTTTCTTT.

The gene calls are TRBV15 and TRBJ2-7; D may be TRBD2 (6 bases). Germline CDR1 reads LNHNV; CDR2 reads YYDKDF (reference sequence). Trimming removed 5 bases from V and 2 bases from J, with 10 bases in between. The CDR3 is 13 amino acids. The CDR3 sequence is CATSPRLAYEQYF. The CDR3 nucleotides are TGTGCCACCAGCCCGCGACTAGCCTACGAGCAGTACTTC. The variable domain in full, completed from reference TRBV15 and TRBJ2-7, reads DAMVIQNPRYQVTQFGKPVTLSCSQTLNHNVMYWYQQKSSQAPKLLFHYYDKDFNNEADTPDNFQSRRPNTSFCFLDIRSPGLGDTAMYLCATSPRLAYEQYFGPGTRLTVT.

The V call is TRBV7-8, the J call TRBJ2-4; 7 nucleotides agree with TRBD2. J was trimmed by 6 bases and V by 5 bases; bases with no gene match: 7. This CDR3 has 14 amino acids. The germline V gene encodes CDR1 SGHVS and CDR2 FQNEAQ. CDR3: CASSAPSGGNIQYF. CDR3 bases: TGTGCCAGCAGCGCCCCTAGCGGTGGAAACATTCAGTACTTC.

The table lists this clone with a few counts. V and J are TRBV25-1 and TRBJ1-5; 7 bases align to TRBD1. Germline V lookup: CDR1 MGHDK, CDR2 SYGVNS. V trimming: 6 bases; J trimming: 9 bases; junction bases outside the gene matches: 14. There are 15 residues in the CDR3. DNA for the CDR3: TGTGCCAGCAGCTCCGGGACAGCTCCTTTTCGGCCCCAGCATTTT. Translated, it gives CASSSGTAPFRPQHF.

The chain has TRBV5-4 and TRBJ2-7, with 11 bases matching TRBD2. The CDR3 has 15 amino acids. The trim removed 4 bases at V and 4 bases at J, leaving 7 bases unmatched. Germline assignment: CDR1 SGHNT and CDR2 YYREEE (reference sequence). The CDR3 reads CASSTGTSGDYEQYF. The CDR3 DNA follows: TGTGCCAGCAGCACAGGGACTAGCGGAGATTACGAGCAGTACTTC.

This rearrangement joins TRBV10-2 to TRBJ1-5; TRBD1 aligns across 9 bases. This CDR3 region has 14 residues. Trimming removed 2 bases from V and 9 bases from J; junction bases left unmatched: 5. Germline-derived CDR1 and CDR2 are WSHSY and SAAADI. The CDR3 DNA is TGCGCCAGCAGTGAGGGGACAGGGTCCGGGCCCCAGCATTTT. Protein product: CASSEGTGSGPQHF.

J is TRBJ1-1 and V is TRBV10-3; D perhaps matches TRBD1 (6 bases). V dropped 0 bases and J dropped 0 bases, with 8 bases sitting between them. The CDR3 is made up of 15 amino acids. The germline V gene has CDR1 ENHRY and CDR2 SYGVKD. This chain's CDR3 is CAISESQGLNTEAFF. CDR3 DNA sequence: TGTGCCATCAGTGAGTCACAGGGCTTGAACACTGAAGCTTTCTTT.

This sequence joins TRBV7-8 and TRBJ1-2; D is possibly TRBD1 (5 bases). Looked up from germline, CDR1 is SGHVS and CDR2 is FQNEAQ. The CDR3 extends over 12 amino acids. Between the trimmed V and J ends, which lost 3 bases and 5 bases, there was a span of 7 bases. CDR3 sequence reads: CASSFGQYGYTF. In DNA, the CDR3 is TGTGCCAGCAGCTTTGGACAATATGGCTACACCTTC. The variable domain in full, with the rest retrieved from reference TRBV7-8 and TRBJ1-2, is GAGVSQSPRYKVAKRGQDVALRCDPISGHVSLFWYQQALGQGPEFLTYFQNEAQLDKSGLPSDRFFAERPEGSVSTLKIQRTQQEDSAVYLCASSFGQYGYTFGSGTRLTVV.